Following are 28 T cell receptor beta chains from one sample sequenced in a study of neoadjuvant anti-PD-1 for oral cavity cancer. Using immunoSEQ multiplex PCR, the repertoire was profiled, and TCRdb retains in-frame clones only, with some absent. The sample contains approximately 7,600 clones, roughly 50% of which appear only once. This material consisted of tumor tissue, taken before nivolumab (anti-PD-1) treatment. Receptor source: a person aged 40 to 85 with oral cavity squamous cell carcinoma.

This chain uses TRBV29-1 with TRBJ2-5; no definite D call. CDR3 length: 13 residues. In germline, CDR1 is SQVTM, CDR2 ANQGSEA. Trimming left V 1 base short and J 2 bases short, with 8 bases between. Here the CDR3 reads CSVEGKTQETQYF. As DNA, the CDR3 is TGCAGCGTTGAAGGGAAAACTCAAGAGACCCAGTACTTC.

The rearrangement joins TRBV5-1 to TRBJ2-3, with no clear D. V was trimmed by 0 bases and J by 0 bases, leaving 5 bases between them. The CDR3 has 14 amino acids. Germline CDR1 and CDR2: SGHRS and YFSETQ. The CDR3 sequence is CASSLADSTDTQYF. In nucleotides, the CDR3 is TGCGCCAGCAGCTTGGCCGATAGCACAGATACGCAGTATTTT.

The chain links TRBV5-4 to TRBJ1-2; the match to TRBD1 covers 8 bases. This CDR3 region has 14 residues. V trimming: 0 bases; J trimming: 7 bases; junction bases outside the gene matches: 5. Germline V gene data show CDR1 as SGHNT and CDR2 as YYREEE (reference sequence). The CDR3 spells CASSLGDRRLGYTF. Written as DNA, the CDR3 is TGTGCCAGCAGCTTGGGGGACAGGCGCCTTGGCTACACCTTC.

The V and J genes are TRBV6-1 and TRBJ2-7, with TRBD1 as a possible D gene (5 bases). CDR3 length equals 15 residues. The germline V and J ends were trimmed by 6 bases and 3 bases, with 18 bases remaining between them. Germline assignment: CDR1 MNHNS and CDR2 SASEGT. CDR3 region: CASSRMSTGNYEQYF. DNA of the CDR3: TGTGCCAGCAGCCGCATGAGTACAGGAAACTACGAGCAGTACTTC.

The chain recombines TRBV11-2 with TRBJ2-3; the match to TRBD2 covers 13 bases. V was pared by 6 bases and J by 1 base, with 10 bases of the junction left unmatched. The germline CDR1 and CDR2 sequences are SGHAT and FQNNGV. The CDR3 length is 18 residues. The CDR3: CASSPGLAGALRTDTQYF. The CDR3, as DNA: TGTGCCAGCAGTCCCGGACTAGCGGGAGCCCTACGCACAGATACGCAGTATTTT.

The chain is built from TRBV11-2 and TRBJ2-7; TRBD2 matches 9 bases. Germline V gene sequence: CDR1 SGHAT, CDR2 FQNNGV. The CDR3 loop spans 14 amino acids. V dropped 3 bases and J dropped 5; count of bases not matched to a gene: 5. DNA for the CDR3: TGTGCCAGCAGCTTTTCCGGGACTAGCAACGAGCAGTACTTC. Amino acids: CASSFSGTSNEQYF.

This chain links TRBV6-5 with TRBJ1-1, with 7 bases aligning to TRBD1. The CDR3 is 14 residues long. Per germline, CDR1 MNHEY and CDR2 SVGAGI. J lost 2 bases, V lost 4 bases, and 4 bases had no gene match. The CDR3 coding sequence is TGTGCCAGCAGTTGGGGGACAGCTAACACTGAAGCTTTCTTT. Its protein product is CASSWGTANTEAFF.

This clone appeared a few times. The CDR3 bases are TGTGCCAGCAGCTACCGGGACTTCACCTACGAGCAGTACTTC. Its protein product is CASSYRDFTYEQYF. This chain joins TRBV7-9 and TRBJ2-7; TRBD2 might be the D (6 bases). This CDR3 is built from 14 residues. V lost 4 bases and J 2 bases, leaving 12 bases between the germline ends. Germline V gene sequence: CDR1 SEHNR, CDR2 FQNEAQ (reference sequence). Full variable domain (missing parts from reference TRBV7-9 and TRBJ2-7): DTGVSQNPRHKITKRGQNVTFRCDPISEHNRLYWYRQTLGQGPEFLTYFQNEAQLEKSRLLSDRFSAERPKGSFSTLEIQRTEQGDSAMYLCASSYRDFTYEQYFGPGTRLTVT.

The chain couples TRBV18 to TRBJ2-5; D remains unclear. From germline, CDR1 is KGHSH and CDR2 LQKENI. This CDR3 is 17 amino acids long. V gave up 6 bases and J gave up 0 bases, with 20 bases separating them. For the CDR3, the DNA is TGTGCCAGCTCCCCCCCCGAGCAAGCCTTGTACCAAGAGACCCAGTACTTC. It yields the protein CASSPPEQALYQETQYF.

The chain combines TRBV7-9 with TRBJ2-1; the match to TRBD2 covers 11 bases. This CDR3 has 17 residues. The germline V gene has CDR1 SEHNR and CDR2 FQNEAQ (reference sequence). The junction had 15 bases not matched to a gene; V was cut back by 5 bases and J by 9 bases. DNA for the CDR3: TGTGCCAGCAGCCCGCCCTTGGCTAGCGGGAGGCGAGGTGAGCAGTTCTTC. Protein sequence: CASSPPLASGRRGEQFF.

This clone is termed medium-sized. The rearrangement joins TRBV28 to TRBJ2-1; D unresolved. There are 13 residues in the CDR3. Germline V gene sequence: CDR1 MDHEN, CDR2 SYDVKM. The V and J ends lost 6 bases and 1 base respectively, with 7 bases between them. The CDR3 is CASRLGSYNEQFF. For the CDR3, the DNA is TGTGCCAGCAGACTCGGGTCCTACAATGAGCAGTTCTTC.

This chain joins TRBV6-4 and TRBJ1-1; 7 positions match TRBD1. Germline V gene lookup returns CDR1 MRHNA and CDR2 SNTAGT. The CDR3 consists of 17 residues. Trimming cost V 0 bases and J 0 bases; bases outside gene matches: 7. This CDR3 is CASSDSRRGPMNTEAFF. CDR3 nucleotides: TGTGCCAGCAGTGACTCTAGGAGGGGGCCCATGAACACTGAAGCTTTCTTT.

The chain carries TRBV7-2 and TRBJ2-3, with TRBD1 matching over 11 bases. In germline, CDR1 is SGHTA, CDR2 FQGNSA. This CDR3 spans 15 amino acids. J gave up 4 bases and V 5 bases, and 5 bases lay outside the gene matches. CDR3 protein: CASSGQGAGPDTQYF. The CDR3 DNA follows: TGTGCCAGCAGCGGACAGGGGGCCGGGCCAGATACGCAGTATTTT.

This clone has a handful of counts. The chain has TRBV14 and TRBJ2-3, with D tentatively TRBD2 (5 bases). The V gene's germline CDR1 is SGHDN and CDR2 FVKESK. Trimming took 4 bases from V and 3 from J, leaving 8 bases between them. This CDR3 spans 13 amino acids. For the CDR3, the DNA is TGTGCCAGCAGCCTAGCGTTAACAGATACGCAGTATTTT. Translated, it gives CASSLALTDTQYF. Variable domain in full (rest from reference TRBV14 and TRBJ2-3): EAGVTQFPSHSVIEKGQTVTLRCDPISGHDNLYWYRRVMGKEIKFLLHFVKESKQDESGMPNNRFLAERTGGTYSTLKVQPAELEDSGVYFCASSLALTDTQYFGPGTRLTVL.

The J gene is TRBJ2-7, the V gene TRBV2; D unresolved. V dropped 6 bases and J dropped 2 bases, with 11 bases sitting between them. The germline gives CDR1 SNHLY, CDR2 FYNNEI. The CDR3 length is 13 residues. The CDR3, as DNA: TGTGCCAGCAGGGCAGCCGAACCCTACGAGCAGTACTTC. The encoded protein is CASRAAEPYEQYF.

The gene calls are TRBV7-6 and TRBJ2-7; TRBD1 matches at 8 bases. V trimming: 5 bases; J trimming: 6 bases; junction bases outside the gene matches: 6. The CDR3 consists of 13 residues. Germline-derived CDR1 and CDR2 are SGHVS and FNYEAQ. The CDR3: CASSPRTGLEQYF. Written as DNA, the CDR3 is TGTGCCAGCAGCCCCCGGACAGGGCTCGAGCAGTACTTC.

In its sample, this clone was seen a few times. The rearrangement links TRBV28 to TRBJ2-7, with TRBD2 matching over 7 bases. Trimming cost V 6 bases and J 9 bases; bases outside gene matches: 8. Germline V gives CDR1 MDHEN, CDR2 SYDVKM. CDR3 length: 12 amino acids. The CDR3 spells CASSAGVRVQYF. CDR3 nucleotide sequence: TGTGCCAGCAGCGCGGGGGTTCGGGTGCAGTACTTC.

This clone was counted only a few times. The rearrangement joins TRBV2 to TRBJ2-7, with TRBD2 matching over 8 bases. There are 14 residues in the CDR3. Losses at the gene ends were 10 bases for V and 4 bases for J; bases not matched to a gene: 12. The V gene's germline CDR1 is SNHLY and CDR2 FYNNEI. CDR3 sequence (DNA): TGTGCCACCAACTTGGCGGGAGGTTCTTACGAGCAGTACTTC. As protein: CATNLAGGSYEQYF. Together with reference TRBV2 and TRBJ2-7, the CDR3 gives the full variable domain: EPEVTQTPSHQVTQMGQEVILRCVPISNHLYFYWYRQILGQKVEFLVSFYNNEISEKSEIFDDQFSVERPDGSNFTLKIRSTKLEDSAMYFCATNLAGGSYEQYFGPGTRLTVT.

The CDR3 loop reads CASSLDWGQGNYEQYF. Here the CDR3 DNA reads TGTGCCAGCAGCTTAGATTGGGGACAGGGTAACTACGAGCAGTACTTC. The chain joins TRBV7-9 to TRBJ2-7; 9 bases line up with TRBD1. The CDR3 has 16 amino acids. CDR1 and CDR2 from the germline V gene are SEHNR and FQNEAQ (reference sequence). Trimming took 1 base from V and 3 from J; bases not matched to a gene: 7. Combining the CDR3 with reference TRBV7-9 and TRBJ2-7 gives the whole variable domain DTGVSQNPRHKITKRGQNVTFRCDPISEHNRLYWYRQTLGQGPEFLTYFQNEAQLEKSRLLSDRFSAERPKGSFSTLEIQRTEQGDSAMYLCASSLDWGQGNYEQYFGPGTRLTVT.

The CDR3 DNA is TGTGCCAGCAGTTACTCGAGGGTTTTGGGCTATGGCTACACCTTC. As protein: CASSYSRVLGYGYTF. This chain uses TRBV6-5 with TRBJ1-2; D not resolved. Trimming shortened V by 0 bases and J by 4 bases, and 12 bases separated the two germline ends. There are 15 residues in the CDR3. Germline V gene lookup returns CDR1 MNHEY and CDR2 SVGAGI.

The sample holds one count of this clone. The chain carries TRBV18 and TRBJ1-1; D is possibly TRBD1 (5 bases). The length of the CDR3 is 15 residues. Trimming cost V 0 bases and J 0 bases, with 8 bases left between them. Germline CDR1 KGHSH, CDR2 LQKENI. The CDR3 spells CASSPPAGMNTEAFF. The DNA of the CDR3 is TGTGCCAGCTCACCACCCGCAGGGATGAACACTGAAGCTTTCTTT.

This clone appeared a few times. V gene TRBV5-1 combines with J gene TRBJ2-5; D possibly corresponds to TRBD2 (6 bases). Germline V gene data show CDR1 as SGHRS and CDR2 as YFSETQ. CDR3 length: 16 amino acids. V was cut by 0 bases and J by 5 bases, with 17 bases left in between. CDR3 sequence: CASSLAGGASRETQYF. Here the CDR3 DNA reads TGCGCCAGCAGCTTGGCCGGAGGGGCTTCGAGGGAGACCCAGTACTTC.

CDR3 nucleotide sequence: TGCGCCAGCAGCGGCAGGGGTTCCGGGGAGCTGTTTTTT. It is translated as CASSGRGSGELFF. The chain uses TRBV5-1 and TRBJ2-2, with D perhaps TRBD1 (6 bases). The CDR3 is 13 amino acids. Deletions cut 4 bases from V and 6 bases from J, with 10 bases between. Germline V CDR1 and CDR2: SGHRS, YFSETQ. The full variable domain, completed using reference TRBV5-1 and TRBJ2-2, is KAGVTQTPRYLIKTRGQQVTLSCSPISGHRSVSWYQQTPGQGLQFLFEYFSETQRNKGNFPGRFSGRQFSNSRSEMNVSTLELGDSALYLCASSGRGSGELFFGEGSRLTVL.

The chain uses TRBV28 and TRBJ2-6; D gene ambiguous. This CDR3 comprises 15 residues. Looked up from germline, CDR1 is MDHEN and CDR2 is SYDVKM. V was pared by 2 bases and J by 1 base, with 6 bases between. In DNA form, the CDR3 reads TGTGCCAGCAGTTTACGAGGATCTGGGGCCAACGTCCTGACTTTC. Its protein is CASSLRGSGANVLTF.

The chain has TRBV5-1 and TRBJ1-1; weak D call: TRBD1 (5 bases). Germline CDR1 and CDR2: SGHRS and YFSETQ. The CDR3 is 13 amino acids. V dropped 0 bases and J dropped 8 bases, with 11 bases sitting between them. The CDR3 DNA reads as TGCGCCAGCAGCTTGGGGGACGGTCGCGAAGCTTTCTTT. Amino acid sequence: CASSLGDGREAFF.

This clone is classed as medium-sized. The V call is TRBV19, the J call TRBJ2-2; D might be TRBD1 (5 bases). V was shortened by 3 bases and J by 9 bases, with 8 bases between the two germline ends. Germline V gives CDR1 LNHDA, CDR2 SQIVND (reference sequence). This CDR3 is 12 amino acids long. The CDR3 DNA reads TGTGCCAGTAGTATTGGGGCCCGGGAGCTGTTTTTT. Amino acid sequence: CASSIGARELFF.

The gene calls are TRBV7-2 and TRBJ1-2, with D unclear. V gave up 0 bases and J gave up 2 bases, with 7 bases separating them. This CDR3 is 14 amino acids long. Germline CDR1 is SGHTA and CDR2 is FQGNSA. CDR3: CASSLAQANYGYTF. In DNA, the CDR3 is TGTGCCAGCAGCTTAGCGCAGGCCAACTATGGCTACACCTTC.

The chain joins TRBV27 to TRBJ2-1; TRBD2 matches 8 bases. The CDR3 contains 15 residues. Germline V gene lookup returns CDR1 MNHEY and CDR2 SMNVEV (reference sequence). J lost 6 bases, V lost 3 bases, and 7 bases had no gene match. Here the CDR3 reads CASSFLGLASNEQFF. The CDR3, as DNA: TGTGCCAGCAGTTTTTTAGGACTAGCAAGCAATGAGCAGTTCTTC.